What follows are 21 T cell receptor beta chains derived from one specimen sequenced in a study of cytomegalovirus exposure and HLA in healthy donors. The primer mix had 60 Vbeta and 13 Jbeta primers. Produced via immunoSEQ multiplex PCR; TCRdb's table is partial and in-frame only. The sample has more than 150,000 clones; 84% are singletons. Sequencing used PBMCs. The origin of the receptors is a boy between 2 and 10 years old in good health and CMV-seronegative.

The rearrangement links TRBV28 to TRBJ2-7, with a tentative D call TRBD1 (5 bases). Germline V gene data show CDR1 as MDHEN and CDR2 as SYDVKM. The V and J ends lost 3 bases and 3 bases respectively, with 15 bases between them. This CDR3 contains 15 residues. In nucleotides, the CDR3 is TGTGCCAGCAGTTTTGATAGAAGCACAGGCTACGAGCAGTACTTC. It yields the protein CASSFDRSTGYEQYF.

This clone appeared once. This rearrangement joins TRBV7-3 to TRBJ2-5, with 8 bases fitting TRBD1. The J segment lost 1 base and the V segment lost 5 bases, leaving 3 bases of the junction unmatched. The CDR3 covers 14 residues. In germline, CDR1 is SGHTA, CDR2 FQGTGA. CDR3 loop: CASSRGQAQETQYF. As DNA, the CDR3 is TGTGCCAGCAGCCGGGGACAGGCCCAAGAGACCCAGTACTTC. Full variable domain (outside the CDR3, taken from reference TRBV7-3 and TRBJ2-5): GAGVSQTPSNKVTEKGKYVELRCDPISGHTALYWYRQSLGQGPEFLIYFQGTGAADDSGLPNDRFFAVRPEGSVSTLKIQRTERGDSAVYLCASSRGQAQETQYFGPGTRLLVL.

The V and J genes are TRBV7-8 and TRBJ2-7; D may be TRBD2 (5 bases). The CDR3 contains 16 residues. Germline lookup yields CDR1 SGHVS and CDR2 FQNEAQ. Between the trimmed V and J ends, which lost 5 bases and 3 bases, there was a span of 20 bases. The CDR3 bases are TGTGCCAGCAGCACCCCAGCACGGACGGGAAACTACGAGCAGTACTTC. Translated: CASSTPARTGNYEQYF.

V usage is TRBV29-1 and J usage is TRBJ2-1; the match to TRBD2 covers 11 bases. Losses at the gene ends were 3 bases for V and 10 bases for J; bases not matched to a gene: 5. Germline V gene sequence: CDR1 SQVTM, CDR2 ANQGSEA. The CDR3 loop spans 13 amino acids. CDR3 bases: TGCAGCGTTGAGATGGGACTAGCGGTCGAGCAGTTCTTC. It yields the protein CSVEMGLAVEQFF.

This clone was recorded a few times. This chain connects TRBV6-5 to TRBJ1-1; D perhaps matches TRBD1 (6 bases). Between the trimmed V and J ends, which lost 10 bases and 0 bases, there was a span of 18 bases. Germline assignment: CDR1 MNHEY and CDR2 SVGAGI. The CDR3 is made up of 15 amino acids. The CDR3 DNA reads as TGTGCCACCACAAGGCGGGGGGCCATGAACACTGAAGCTTTCTTT. Protein product: CATTRRGAMNTEAFF.

The rearrangement uses TRBV5-1 and TRBJ2-4, with 14 bases lining up with TRBD2. In germline, CDR1 is SGHRS, CDR2 YFSETQ. Trimming removed 4 bases from V and 7 bases from J; junction bases left unmatched: 7. The CDR3 has 16 amino acids. CDR3 coding DNA: TGCGCCAGCAGCATGAGACTAGCGGGAGGGGGTAACATTCAGTACTTC. Its protein product is CASSMRLAGGGNIQYF.

The chain combines TRBV28 with TRBJ1-4; D is unresolved. V was cut by 6 bases and J by 0 bases, with 14 bases left in between. The CDR3 length is 16 residues. Germline V CDR1 and CDR2: MDHEN, SYDVKM. The CDR3 DNA follows: TGTGCCAGCAGCCCCAGAGGTCTTGCAACTAATGAAAAACTGTTTTTT. This translates into CASSPRGLATNEKLFF.

This sequence joins TRBV15 and TRBJ2-7, with TRBD2 matching over 8 bases. The V gene's germline CDR1 is LNHNV and CDR2 YYDKDF (reference sequence). V lost 4 bases and J lost 6; bases outside the gene matches: 5. The CDR3 consists of 13 residues. CDR3 DNA sequence: TGTGCCACCAGCACCGGACTAGCCTCCGAGCAGTACTTC. It specifies CATSTGLASEQYF.

The rearrangement joins TRBV28 to TRBJ1-5; 7 bases are shared with TRBD1. There are 14 residues in the CDR3. The J segment lost 4 bases and the V segment lost 1 base, leaving 1 base of the junction unmatched. Looked up from germline, CDR1 is MDHEN and CDR2 is SYDVKM. The CDR3 region is CASSLLDRNQPQHF. CDR3 in DNA: TGTGCCAGCAGTTTATTGGACAGGAATCAGCCCCAGCATTTT.

J is TRBJ2-7 and V is TRBV19; TRBD2 matches 11 bases. The V segment lost 6 bases and the J segment 3 bases; nucleotides outside the gene matches: 13. This CDR3 comprises 17 residues. CDR1 is LNHDA and CDR2 is SQIVND in the germline V gene (reference sequence). CDR3 in amino acids: CASSVLAGVGGLYEQYF. The CDR3 DNA is TGTGCCAGTAGCGTACTAGCGGGAGTAGGAGGCCTCTACGAGCAGTACTTC.

The chain uses TRBV4-1 and TRBJ2-3; 7 bases map to TRBD1. The ends lost 0 bases at V and 2 bases at J; junction bases unmatched: 8. Germline V lookup: CDR1 MGHRA, CDR2 YSYEKL. The CDR3 extends over 17 amino acids. CDR3 sequence (DNA): TGCGCCAGCAGCCAAGATCTCGACAGGGACCTCACAGATACGCAGTATTTT. Amino acids: CASSQDLDRDLTDTQYF.

V and J are TRBV7-2 and TRBJ2-1; 8 positions match TRBD2. V shed 3 bases and J 5 bases; nucleotides not matched to a gene: 3. Germline-derived CDR1 and CDR2 are SGHTA and FQGNSA. The CDR3 covers 14 residues. CDR3 region: CASSFVSGNNEQFF. In DNA form, the CDR3 reads TGTGCCAGCAGCTTCGTTAGCGGGAACAATGAGCAGTTCTTC.

The chain carries TRBV5-1 and TRBJ2-1, with TRBD2 identical over 11 bases. CDR1 is SGHRS and CDR2 is YFSETQ in the germline V gene. This CDR3 spans 18 amino acids. The V and J ends lost 0 bases and 1 base, in that order; junction bases with no gene match: 6. CDR3 bases: TGCGCCAGCAGCTTGGGCACTAGCGGGAGTTTGTCCTACAATGAGCAGTTCTTC. Amino acids: CASSLGTSGSLSYNEQFF.

J is TRBJ1-1 and V is TRBV6-1, with D maybe TRBD1 (5 bases). This CDR3 comprises 13 residues. Trimming pared 3 bases from V and 7 bases from J, leaving 12 bases between. Germline lookup yields CDR1 MNHNS and CDR2 SASEGT. The CDR3 spells CASSDDSVLEAFF. The CDR3 DNA sequence: TGTGCCAGCAGTGACGACAGTGTTCTTGAAGCTTTCTTT.

The chain employs TRBV5-6 and TRBJ2-3; D is unclear. CDR3 length: 13 amino acids. V shed 3 bases and J shed 4 bases, with 9 bases lying between them. The germline V gene has CDR1 SGHDT and CDR2 YYEEEE. CDR3 region: CASSSLGADTQYF. The DNA for the CDR3 is TGTGCCAGCAGCTCTCTTGGAGCAGATACGCAGTATTTT.

This clone occurred once. The rearrangement uses TRBV20-1 and TRBJ1-1; D is unresolved. This CDR3 has 11 amino acids. Germline V gene sequence: CDR1 DFQATT, CDR2 SNEGSKA (reference sequence). Trimming removed 2 bases from V and 4 bases from J, with 5 bases in between. The CDR3 loop is CSARSLTEAFF. The CDR3 nucleotides are TGCAGTGCTAGAAGCCTCACTGAAGCTTTCTTT.

The chain carries TRBV9 and TRBJ2-3, with TRBD2 matching 8 bases. CDR3 length: 16 residues. Trimming removed 0 bases from V and 1 base from J; junction bases left unmatched: 4. The V gene's germline CDR1 is SGDLS and CDR2 YYNGEE. The CDR3 sequence: CASSVAAGGRTDTQYF. The CDR3 DNA reads TGTGCCAGCAGCGTAGCTGCGGGAGGACGCACAGATACGCAGTATTTT.

The V call is TRBV5-1, the J call TRBJ2-7; TRBD2 aligns across 7 bases. This CDR3 has 16 amino acids. The germline V gene encodes CDR1 SGHRS and CDR2 YFSETQ. V dropped 3 bases and J dropped 3; count of bases not matched to a gene: 12. The CDR3 here is CASSWASSGEGYEQYF. DNA of the CDR3: TGCGCCAGCAGCTGGGCCTCTAGCGGAGAGGGCTACGAGCAGTACTTC.

The chain recombines TRBV4-1 with TRBJ2-1, with 7 bases matching TRBD2. Germline loops: CDR1 MGHRA, CDR2 YSYEKL. After removal of 0 bases from V and 8 bases from J, the junction contained 10 bases not matched to a gene. This CDR3 comprises 16 residues. CDR3 loop: CASSQEFWGGHDEQFF. DNA of the CDR3: TGCGCCAGCAGCCAAGAATTCTGGGGGGGTCACGATGAGCAGTTCTTC.

This chain links TRBV25-1 with TRBJ2-5, with D possibly matching TRBD1 (5 bases). In germline, CDR1 is MGHDK, CDR2 SYGVNS. The CDR3 runs 13 residues. V lost 4 bases, J lost 2 bases, and 8 bases lay in between. The CDR3 DNA follows: TGTGCCAGCAGTGCGACAGTACAAGAGACCCAGTACTTC. Protein product: CASSATVQETQYF.

This clone has more than one count but fewer than ten. V usage is TRBV5-6 and J usage is TRBJ1-1; D unresolved. Trimming shortened V by 1 base and J by 1 base, and 14 bases separated the two germline ends. Germline-derived CDR1 and CDR2 are SGHDT and YYEEEE. This CDR3 is built from 16 residues. CDR3 residues: CASSLPGMRQNTEAFF. The CDR3 coding sequence is TGTGCCAGCAGCTTGCCGGGGATGCGGCAGAACACTGAAGCTTTCTTT.